One and the same sample provided the 22 T cell receptor beta chains below, sequenced in a study of T cells in Graves' hyperthyroidism and ophthalmopathy. The investigators amplified TCR beta CDR3 regions from RNA transcripts. The HTBI set primed first-round TCR CDR3 RT-PCR. One entry per CDR3 protein results from TCRdb running MiXCR on the multiplex PCR reads. The sample holds a few hundred thousand distinct CDR3 sequences; 22% are singletons and the top ten take 45% to 50%. The specimen was blood. The receptors come from a woman in her 70s with Graves' ophthalmopathy.

The chain employs TRBV11-2 and TRBJ2-3, with TRBD2 as a possible D gene (5 bases). V was pared by 7 bases and J by 1 base, with 15 bases between. Germline lookup yields CDR1 SGHAT and CDR2 FQNNGV. The CDR3 is made up of 15 amino acids. The CDR3 here is CASIPGSRGTDTQYF. The DNA of the CDR3 is TGTGCCAGCATCCCTGGGAGTAGGGGCACAGATACGCAGTATTTT.

This clonotype was counted only a few times. The chain links TRBV3-1 to TRBJ1-3, with 9 nucleotides matching TRBD1. Germline V gene lookup returns CDR1 LGHDT and CDR2 YNNKEL (reference sequence). With V trimmed by 5 bases and J by 1 base, 3 bases remained unmatched. The CDR3 has 15 amino acids. The CDR3 region is CASSETGGSGNTIYF. The CDR3 DNA sequence: TGTGCCAGCAGCGAGACAGGGGGATCTGGAAACACCATATATTTT.

This chain joins TRBV10-3 and TRBJ2-5; maybe TRBD2 (6 bases). Trimming removed 8 bases at V and 4 bases at J, with 14 bases between. Germline-derived CDR1 and CDR2 are ENHRY and SYGVKD. The CDR3 spans 13 residues. The CDR3 nucleotides are TGTGCCATCTCTAAAGCGGAGGGAGAGACCCAGTACTTC. This translates into CAISKAEGETQYF.

The sample holds a few counts of this clonotype. The chain has TRBV29-1 and TRBJ1-2; 8 nucleotides match TRBD1. Germline CDR1 is SQVTM and CDR2 is ANQGSEA. The V and J ends lost 4 bases and 3 bases, in that order; junction bases with no gene match: 4. The CDR3 is made up of 13 amino acids. CDR3 nucleotide sequence: TGCAGCGTTGCGGAGGGACAGGACTATGGCTACACCTTC. Its protein is CSVAEGQDYGYTF.

The rearrangement uses TRBV20-1 and TRBJ2-2; 12 nucleotides agree with TRBD2. Trimming at V came to 6 bases and at J to 5 bases, leaving 1 base not matched to a gene. From germline, CDR1 is DFQATT and CDR2 SNEGSKA (reference sequence). CDR3 size: 13 residues. The CDR3 DNA is TGCAGTGCCGGACTAGCGGGAACCGGGGAGCTGTTTTTT. It specifies CSAGLAGTGELFF.

This clonotype was seen more than once but under ten times. This chain uses TRBV28 with TRBJ2-1, with TRBD1 matching 8 bases. The V gene's germline CDR1 is MDHEN and CDR2 SYDVKM. The CDR3 extends over 13 amino acids. Trimming at V came to 6 bases and at J to 8 bases, leaving 6 bases not matched to a gene. The CDR3 here is CASSTPGGYEQFF. CDR3 DNA sequence: TGTGCCAGCAGCACCCCAGGGGGCTATGAGCAGTTCTTC.

The chain combines TRBV6-2 or TRBV6-3 with TRBJ1-1, with 9 bases aligning to TRBD1. The length of the CDR3 is 13 residues. CDR1 and CDR2 (germline): MNHEY, SVGEGT. With 1 base clipped from V and 13 bases from J, the junction kept 7 bases outside the gene matches. CDR3 in DNA: TGTGCCAGCAGTTACTTTGACGGACAGGGGAATTTCTTT. Encoded protein: CASSYFDGQGNFF.

This clonotype was seen only a few times. This chain joins TRBV7-8 and TRBJ1-3; the D gene is possibly TRBD1 (6 bases). The germline V and J ends were trimmed by 6 bases and 2 bases, with 20 bases remaining between them. Germline V gene sequence: CDR1 SGHVS, CDR2 FQNEAQ. The CDR3 runs 17 residues. The CDR3: CASSYDTRGAPGNTIYF. As DNA, the CDR3 is TGTGCCAGCAGTTACGATACCAGGGGCGCGCCTGGAAACACCATATATTTT.

The chain has TRBV5-1 and TRBJ1-6; TRBD1 might be the D (5 bases). Germline V gene data show CDR1 as SGHRS and CDR2 as YFSETQ. V was clipped by 0 bases and J by 13 bases, with 14 bases between them. This CDR3 contains 14 residues. The CDR3 DNA sequence: TGCGCCAGCAGCTTGGGACAGCCTTTAAAGCCCCTCCACTTT. It codes for CASSLGQPLKPLHF.

Written as DNA, the CDR3 is TGCGCCAGCAGCTGGGGACGCGGCCGCGATGAAAAACTGTTTTTT. It is translated as CASSWGRGRDEKLFF. This chain links TRBV5-1 with TRBJ1-4; maybe TRBD1 (5 bases). This CDR3 has 15 residues. Looked up from germline, CDR1 is SGHRS and CDR2 is YFSETQ. The V gene lost 3 bases and the J gene lost 6 bases, with 15 bases spanning the gap.

Only a few counts were recorded for this clonotype. J is TRBJ1-4 and V is TRBV10-3, with a weak D call TRBD1 (5 bases). Germline V gene data show CDR1 as ENHRY and CDR2 as SYGVKD. The CDR3 has 15 residues. V lost 0 bases, J lost 7 bases, and 12 bases lay in between. The CDR3 bases are TGTGCCATCAGTGAGTCGACCGGACATCCTGAAAAACTGTTTTTT. This encodes CAISESTGHPEKLFF.

The chain has TRBV11-2 and TRBJ1-1; no definite D call. Trimming took 6 bases from V and 9 from J, leaving 17 bases between them. The CDR3 consists of 13 residues. From germline, CDR1 is SGHAT and CDR2 FQNNGV. The CDR3 region has the DNA TGTGCCAGCAGTCCCTCCCCCCATATAAAAGCTTTCTTT. As protein: CASSPSPHIKAFF.

The chain joins TRBV6-5 to TRBJ2-5; 7 bases agree with TRBD2. The germline gives CDR1 MNHEY, CDR2 SVGAGI. The CDR3 contains 16 residues. V gave up 0 bases and J gave up 7 bases; unmatched junction bases: 11. CDR3 sequence reads: CASSYSGAGRGATQYF. The CDR3 DNA reads TGTGCCAGCAGTTACTCGGGAGCGGGGCGAGGGGCGACCCAGTACTTC.

The V and J genes are TRBV5-1 and TRBJ1-2; D is perhaps TRBD1 (6 bases). V was cut by 4 bases and J by 4 bases, with 14 bases left in between. This CDR3 has 14 amino acids. Germline lookup yields CDR1 SGHRS and CDR2 YFSETQ. The CDR3 protein is CASSLKTGSYGYTF. The CDR3 nucleotides read TGCGCCAGCAGCCTAAAAACAGGGAGCTATGGCTACACCTTC.

This clonotype was detected many times. The CDR3 is CASSFPEGGYTF. The CDR3 nucleotides are TGTGCCAGCAGCTTCCCGGAGGGCGGCTACACCTTC. The chain joins TRBV7-9 to TRBJ1-2; unclear D gene. From germline, CDR1 is SEHNR and CDR2 FQNEAQ (reference sequence). This CDR3 has 12 amino acids. V shed 3 bases and J shed 8 bases, with 10 bases lying between them.

This clonotype appeared a few times. The V and J genes are TRBV5-1 and TRBJ2-7; 7 nucleotides align to TRBD2. CDR1 and CDR2 (germline): SGHRS, YFSETQ. The CDR3 is 16 residues long. The ends lost 0 bases at V and 0 bases at J; junction bases unmatched: 6. CDR3 loop: CASSLALAGLSYEQYF. The CDR3 coding sequence is TGCGCCAGCAGCTTGGCTTTAGCGGGCCTCTCCTACGAGCAGTACTTC.

This clonotype was detected only a few times. V usage is TRBV20-1 and J usage is TRBJ2-7; D not certain. V shed 0 bases and J shed 0 bases, with 15 bases lying between them. Germline CDR1 is DFQATT and CDR2 is SNEGSKA (reference sequence). The CDR3 length is 16 residues. The CDR3 spells CSARDDGRRSSYEQYF. CDR3 coding DNA: TGCAGTGCTAGAGATGATGGCAGACGAAGCTCCTACGAGCAGTACTTC.

The chain links TRBV9 to TRBJ1-2; no definite D call. This CDR3 has 11 amino acids. Germline CDR1 and CDR2: SGDLS and YYNGEE. Between the trimmed V and J ends, which lost 3 bases and 8 bases, there was a span of 8 bases. The CDR3 is CASSGPVGYTF. The CDR3 nucleotides are TGTGCCAGCAGCGGCCCCGTGGGCTACACCTTC.

In this sample, this clonotype turned up many times. This rearrangement joins TRBV12-3 or TRBV12-4 to TRBJ1-2, with 7 bases fitting TRBD1. There are 14 residues in the CDR3. V was pared by 3 bases and J by 3 bases, with 4 bases of the junction left unmatched. The CDR3 DNA sequence: TGTGCCAGCAGTTTGGGGACAGAGGACTATGGCTACACCTTC. Amino acid sequence: CASSLGTEDYGYTF.

This clonotype showed up just a few times. The chain carries TRBV7-6 and TRBJ2-5, with D possibly TRBD2 on 5 matching bases. This CDR3 has 13 amino acids. The germline CDR1 and CDR2 sequences are SGHVS and FNYEAQ. Between the trimmed V and J ends, which lost 2 bases and 5 bases, there was a span of 9 bases. The CDR3 loop is CASSLFSGETQYF. The CDR3 nucleotides are TGTGCCAGCAGCTTATTCTCGGGGGAGACCCAGTACTTC.

CDR3 in DNA: TGTGCCAGCTCACCCTTGACAGGGACGTTGAACACTGAAGCTTTCTTT. It is translated as CASSPLTGTLNTEAFF. V usage is TRBV18 and J usage is TRBJ1-1; 7 bases line up with TRBD1. The germline CDR1 and CDR2 sequences are KGHSH and LQKENI. The CDR3 is made up of 16 amino acids. V trimming: 3 bases; J trimming: 0 bases; junction bases outside the gene matches: 7.

This clonotype was observed a handful of times. The CDR3: CASRLGTDSGNTIYF. CDR3 nucleotide sequence: TGTGCCAGCAGGCTCGGGACAGACTCTGGAAACACCATATATTTT. The chain links TRBV7-8 to TRBJ1-3, with 7 bases identical to TRBD1. This CDR3 contains 15 residues. Germline CDR1 reads SGHVS; CDR2 reads FQNEAQ. V gave up 6 bases and J gave up 0 bases; unmatched junction bases: 5.